The T cell receptor (beta chain) under discussion was sequenced for a study of beta chain features in type 1 diabetes. Background on the study: Sorted cells, 90 million to 130 million in number, were examined across all samples. Findings and caveats of the study: Fewer insertions but more deletions were seen at VDJ junctions in type 1 diabetes patients. Across all four CD4+ subsets, people with type 1 diabetes showed modestly shorter TCRB CDR3s.

There was one heparinised blood draw per donor, averaging roughly 110 mL. cDNA synthesis used the whole RNA isolate, giving expressed TCRB sequences. The protocol was immunoSEQ multiplex PCR, while the TCRdb copy is restricted to in-frame clones and leaves out a portion. The sample lists a few hundred thousand clones, more than 13% occurring once. This clone was seen a handful of times. Its target is not known. CDR3 size: 14 residues. V was clipped by 3 bases and J by 4 bases; unmatched bases: 3. Germline CDR1 and CDR2: SGHRS and YFSETQ. The sequence was collected from a woman aged 18-29 years in good health. Source material: naive CD4+ T cells from blood. This chain uses TRBV5-1 with TRBJ2-3; 9 nucleotides match TRBD2. The CDR3 is CASSSLAGSDTQYF. The CDR3 region has the DNA TGCGCCAGCAGCTCACTAGCGGGCTCAGATACGCAGTATTTT. Combining the CDR3 with reference TRBV5-1 and TRBJ2-3 gives the whole variable domain KAGVTQTPRYLIKTRGQQVTLSCSPISGHRSVSWYQQTPGQGLQFLFEYFSETQRNKGNFPGRFSGRQFSNSRSEMNVSTLELGDSALYLCASSSLAGSDTQYFGPGTRLTVL.